This TCR beta chain was sequenced during a study of shared clonotypes between healthy human individuals (dated by TCRdb to about 2020). General notes on the study: Three men and two women, aged 18 to 49 years, made up the cohort. Blood TCR repertoires of about five healthy adults were deeply sequenced to estimate repertoire size and the extent of clonotype sharing between individuals. Libraries were prepared and TCR repertoires were sequenced by different laboratories using diverse techniques, in order to increase sequencing depth and limit assay-specific biases. Between about 0.9 and 9 billion PBMCs per donor were obtained by leukapheresis. General study outcomes and caveats: Sampling was restricted to blood, and TCR repertoires in tissues likely differ from the TCR repertoires found in blood. Because the study included only a small number of donors, the genetic and exposure-history diversity represented was limited. Pairwise subsampling indicated that sequencing depth was expected to affect the degree of clonotype sharing among donors.

Using the deep immunoSEQ assay, multiplex PCR amplified TCR CDR3 regions from genomic DNA. For each cell subset, the extracted genomic DNA was distributed evenly across all wells of several immunoSEQ 96-well plates, and each plate served as one replicate. For unsorted PBMC, each replicate PCR was loaded with around 300 ng genomic DNA, equivalent to about 33,000 T cell genomes. Ten immunoSEQ deep assay plates were used to sequence unsorted PBMC genomic DNA. The purified libraries were quantified using a Qubit 3.0 fluorometer, sized with a Bioanalyzer 2100, and then quantified again using the KAPA Library Quantification kit. Every immunoSEQ 96-well plate was sequenced on a separate single-read 150-cycle Illumina NextSeq 550 flow cell. As for how the authors treated the data: Because only junctional sequences without quality scores were contained in the immunoSEQ output, filtering matching that applied to full-length reads could not be performed. To assign V/J genes and CDR3, sequences were annotated against IMGT germline references using PyIR, a Python wrapper for IgBLAST v1.9. Reads were filtered out if the reads had weak V/J assignments (E-value above 1e-6), no CDR3, stop codons, out-of-frame junctions, or ambiguous translated residues. V3J clonotypes were defined by identical inferred V gene, J gene, and CDR3 amino acid sequence. Percentage overlap between repertoires was computed as shared unique clonotypes divided by the size of the smaller repertoire. Richness of each repertoire was evaluated using RTK rarefaction, the Chao1 estimator, and Recon v2.1 estimates of unobserved clonotypes. In its TCRdb copy, this immuneACCESS table keeps in-frame sequences only and misses some clones. Where compared with another copy, unresolved V genes explain less than half of these, and the others have no known cause. That table gives V, J and clone size, and the DNA gave D and trimming. This sample gives roughly 500,000 clones in total; around 73% of them show up just once. The top ten clonotypes cover more than 10% of the sample.

Sequences MNHEY (CDR1) and SMNVEV (CDR2) are obtained from the germline V gene (reference sequence). From cysteine to phenylalanine, the CDR3 is 18 amino acids long. Kept here is only the CDR3 DNA, which spans 54 bases and is read in frame from base 1. V ends up 6 bases short and J 7 bases short, with an unmatched junction base count of 24. Concerning this clone: Its antigen remains unidentified. No qualities accompany the bases; no much larger clone lies one base away.

The donors were healthy, HIV-negative adults with no recently reported acute infections or vaccinations. Only Caucasian adults living in Nashville, Tennessee, USA were represented among the donors. For unsorted samples, about 90 million PBMCs were counted, and genomic DNA was extracted using the QIAamp DNA Blood Mini kit. Blood was obtained by leukapheresis, after which PBMCs were separated by Ficoll-Histopaque density gradient centrifugation and cryopreserved in liquid nitrogen vapor phase. Sequencing was carried out using PBMCs. This clonotype was sampled from a woman in her thirties or forties in good health. Some clones in this sample may be carry-over from other donors' samples. The chain couples TRBV27 to TRBJ2-7, and 7 junctional nucleotides match TRBD2. The DNA reads TGTGCCAGCAGCTCCGTCGCGCGGGAGCGGTCCGAGAGGTGGGAGCAGTACTTC. Translated, this is CASSSVARERSERWEQYF.